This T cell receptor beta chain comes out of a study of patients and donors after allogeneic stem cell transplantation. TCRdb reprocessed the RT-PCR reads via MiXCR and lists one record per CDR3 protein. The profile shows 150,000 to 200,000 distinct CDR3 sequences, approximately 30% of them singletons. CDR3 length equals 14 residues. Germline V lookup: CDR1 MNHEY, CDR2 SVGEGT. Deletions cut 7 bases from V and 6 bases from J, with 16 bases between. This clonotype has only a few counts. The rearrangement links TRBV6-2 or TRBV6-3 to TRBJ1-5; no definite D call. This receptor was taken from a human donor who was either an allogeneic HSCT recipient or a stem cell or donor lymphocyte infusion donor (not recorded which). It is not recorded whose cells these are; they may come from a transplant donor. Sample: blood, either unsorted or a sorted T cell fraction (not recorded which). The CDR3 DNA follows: TGTGCCAGCACCAAGGCCGTGGAAACTCAGCCCCAGCATTTT. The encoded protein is CASTKAVETQPQHF.